These T cell receptor beta chains were read from a single sample in a study of human T cells and chemical hapten exposure. TCRdb reprocessed the RACE reads via MiXCR and lists one record per CDR3 protein. The sample comprises around 95,000 distinct CDR3 sequences, 10% to 12% of which are singletons, and around 3.1% rests with the top ten. This specimen consisted of whole blood, obtained in connection with sensitization to the hapten diphenylcyclopropenone (DPC). The receptors here all came from a woman aged 60-75 years with alopecia areata. Some clones in this sample may be carry-over from other donors' samples. Each CDR3 is given with its conserved first and last residue. A D gene is named only where the DNA matches it firmly. For some rows the clone size is stated as once, few or many, or as a class when expanded; others skip it.

>TRBV7-9|TRBJ1-4|many|TRBD1
TGTGCCAGCAGCTTAACACAGGGGCCTAATGAAAAACTGTTTTTT
CASSLTQGPNEKLFF
>TRBV11-2|TRBJ2-7|NA|NA
TGTGCCAGCAGCTTAAGAAGCTCCTACGAGCAGTACTTC
CASSLRSSYEQYF
>TRBV5-5|TRBJ1-2|few|NA
TGTGCCAGCAGCTTACACGGGATCTATGGCTACACCTTC
CASSLHGIYGYTF
>TRBV27|TRBJ2-2|few|NA
TGTGCCAGCAGTTTCGCAAACACCGGGGAGCTGTTTTTT
CASSFANTGELFF
>TRBV15|TRBJ1-4|many|NA
TGTGCCACCAGCAGAGACTTTGAAAAACTGTTTTTT
CATSRDFEKLFF
>TRBV30|TRBJ2-2|NA|NA
TGTGCCTGGAGTCGTGACACCGGGGAGCTGTCTTTT
CAWSRDTGELSF
>TRBV6-6|TRBJ2-7|many|TRBD1
TGTGCCAGCAGTCCCGGGGACAGTTTTTTCTACGAGCAGTACTTC
CASSPGDSFFYEQYF
>TRBV19|TRBJ1-1|NA|NA
TGTGCCAGTAGTATTAGGCTGCGAGGCACTGAAGCTTTCTTT
CASSIRLRGTEAFF
>TRBV24-1|TRBJ2-2|NA|NA
TGTGCCACCAGTCAACGGACAACTCCCACCGGGGAGCTGTTTTTT
CATSQRTTPTGELFF
>TRBV7-8|TRBJ1-6|NA|TRBD1
TGTGCCAGCAGCTGGGGACAGGTCGTGAGCTCCTATAATTCACCCCTCCACTTT
CASSWGQVVSSYNSPLHF
>TRBV7-2|TRBJ2-2|many|NA
TGTGCCAGCAGTTTGGTTGGGGGGGCGGACACCGGGGAGCTGTTTTTT
CASSLVGGADTGELFF
>TRBV7-8|TRBJ2-2|few|TRBD2
TGTGCCAGCAGCTCGGCGGGGGGGACTAGCTACACCGGGGAGCTGTTTTTT
CASSSAGGTSYTGELFF
>TRBV29-1|TRBJ1-2|few|NA
TGCAGCGTTGGGGATGGCTATGGCTACACCTTC
CSVGDGYGYTF
>TRBV12-3/TRBV12-4|TRBJ2-5|NA|NA
TGTGCCAGCAGTAACCGGGACAAAACATACCAAGAGACCCAGTACTTC
CASSNRDKTYQETQYF
>TRBV3-1|TRBJ2-4|few|NA
TGTGCCAGCAGCCAAGATCTGGGACGGCGTGGCATTCAGTACTTC
CASSQDLGRRGIQYF
>TRBV7-9|TRBJ2-1|NA|TRBD2
TGTGCCAGCAGCTTTCGGTACATAGCGGGGGCCGAGCGCTCCTACAATGAGCAGTTCTTC
CASSFRYIAGAERSYNEQFF
>TRBV12-3/TRBV12-4|TRBJ2-4|many|NA
TGTGCCAGCAGTTTAAACATTCAGTACTTC
CASSLNIQYF
>TRBV4-1|TRBJ1-4|NA|NA
TGCGCCAGCAGCCAAGATCGGGCCAGGGGATATACTAATGAAAAACTGTTTTTT
CASSQDRARGYTNEKLFF
>TRBV2|TRBJ1-6|many|NA
TGTGCCAGCACTCCCCTGAGTTGGGACAAGGATTCACCCCTCCACTTT
CASTPLSWDKDSPLHF
>TRBV7-3|TRBJ2-2|few|NA
TGTGCCAGCAGCCCCAACACGCAGGGGTCCGGGGAGCTGTTTTTT
CASSPNTQGSGELFF
>TRBV20-1|TRBJ1-4|many|NA
TGCAGTGCTAGAGATCTATCCCATCGGCGTGAAAAACTGTTTTTT
CSARDLSHRREKLFF
>TRBV10-3|TRBJ2-5|few|TRBD1
TGTGCCATCAGTGAGGACCAAGGGGGCGCAGGGACCCAGTACTTC
CAISEDQGGAGTQYF